These 27 T cell receptor beta chains were all obtained from the same sample, sequenced in a study of T cell changes during pregnancy in multiple sclerosis. The protocol was immunoSEQ multiplex PCR, while the TCRdb copy is restricted to in-frame clones and leaves out a portion. Among 90,000 or so clones, 94% were seen once, and the ten largest hold 1.5% to 2%. This material consisted of peripheral blood, taken after pregnancy. Receptors originate from a female donor in good health, enrolled as a control in a pregnancy study.

The chain carries TRBV6-5 and TRBJ2-7; 7 nucleotides align to TRBD1. J gave up 1 base and V 6 bases, and 6 bases lay outside the gene matches. This CDR3 has 14 amino acids. The V gene's germline CDR1 is MNHEY and CDR2 SVGAGI. CDR3: CASSTGALSYEQYF. In DNA form, the CDR3 reads TGTGCCAGCAGCACAGGGGCCCTATCCTACGAGCAGTACTTC.

This clone was recorded only once. The J gene is TRBJ2-7, the V gene TRBV11-2, with unresolved D. CDR1 is SGHAT, CDR2 FQNNGV, per germline. The CDR3 runs 11 residues. V was shortened by 4 bases and J by 3 bases, with 4 bases between the two germline ends. The CDR3 DNA reads TGTGCCAGCAGCTCTCTCTACGAGCAGTACTTC. This sequence encodes CASSSLYEQYF. The variable domain in full, with the rest retrieved from reference TRBV11-2 and TRBJ2-7, is EAGVAQSPRYKIIEKRQSVAFWCNPISGHATLYWYQQILGQGPKLLIQFQNNGVVDDSQLPKDRFSAERLKGVDSTLKIQPAKLEDSAVYLCASSSLYEQYFGPGTRLTVT.

The V gene is TRBV6-1, the J gene TRBJ1-1; 9 bases match TRBD1. V shed 7 bases, J shed 10 bases, and the junction held 16 bases outside the gene matches. The germline V gene encodes CDR1 MNHNS and CDR2 SASEGT. This CDR3 has 15 amino acids. CDR3 coding DNA: TGTGCCAGCACCTCACAGGGGGCGCTGGACGAAGCAGCTTTCTTT. Amino acid sequence: CASTSQGALDEAAFF.

The chain recombines TRBV29-1 with TRBJ2-3; unclear D gene. CDR3 length: 12 amino acids. CDR1 SQVTM and CDR2 ANQGSEA come from the germline V gene. V shed 6 bases and J shed 5 bases, with 12 bases lying between them. The CDR3 DNA reads TGCAGCGTCCTGGCTAGTGGAGATACGCAGTATTTT. It is translated as CSVLASGDTQYF.

This clone has only one observation. The DNA of the CDR3 is TGTGCCAGTAGTGGCAGTCAGACTCATTTCTCTAACTATGGCTACACCTTC. Its translation: CASSGSQTHFSNYGYTF. The chain links TRBV19 to TRBJ1-2; D unresolved. Trimming took off 5 bases at V and 0 bases at J, with 19 bases between the two ends. CDR1 and CDR2 from the germline V gene are LNHDA and SQIVND (reference sequence). There are 17 residues in the CDR3.

This clone appeared a few times. For the CDR3, the DNA is TGTGCCAGCAGACAGGGAAGCGGCAATCAGCCCCAGCATTTT. Its translation: CASRQGSGNQPQHF. The chain carries TRBV6-5 and TRBJ1-5; TRBD1 is a possible D gene (6 bases). Trimming shortened V by 6 bases and J by 2 bases, and 11 bases separated the two germline ends. The CDR3 loop spans 14 amino acids. The germline V gene has CDR1 MNHEY and CDR2 SVGAGI.

CDR3 residues: CASSQATYGDNEQFF. The CDR3 DNA follows: TGTGCCAGCAGCCAAGCGACGTACGGGGACAATGAGCAGTTCTTC. V gene TRBV4-2 combines with J gene TRBJ2-1; D is possibly TRBD2 (5 bases). V shed 1 base and J shed 5 bases, with 12 bases lying between them. The CDR3 totals 15 residues. Germline values: CDR1 LGHNA, CDR2 YNFKEQ.

The chain couples TRBV11-2 to TRBJ2-3, with a possible D match to TRBD2 (7 bases). V was shortened by 5 bases and J by 4 bases, with 16 bases between the two germline ends. The CDR3 extends over 15 amino acids. Looked up from germline, CDR1 is SGHAT and CDR2 is FQNNGV. The chain's CDR3 is CASSQVGGRADTQYF. CDR3 coding DNA: TGTGCCAGCAGCCAAGTGGGGGGGCGGGCAGATACGCAGTATTTT.

The chain recombines TRBV28 with TRBJ1-4; D is uncertain. The CDR3 length is 16 residues. Between the trimmed V and J ends, which lost 2 bases and 4 bases, there was a span of 14 bases. Germline V gives CDR1 MDHEN, CDR2 SYDVKM. Here the CDR3 DNA reads TGTGCCAGCAGTTTACTGATTACCGCGGGTAATGAAAAACTGTTTTTT. Protein sequence: CASSLLITAGNEKLFF.

Here the CDR3 reads CASSLVPAGDVQFF. In DNA form, the CDR3 reads TGTGCCAGCAGCTTAGTTCCAGCGGGAGACGTGCAGTTCTTC. The chain carries TRBV7-9 and TRBJ2-1, with 8 bases aligning to TRBD2. Germline CDR1 SEHNR, CDR2 FQNEAQ (reference sequence). V lost 1 base to trimming and J lost 12 bases; unmatched junction nucleotides: 8. CDR3 length equals 14 residues.

The CDR3 DNA reads TGCGCCAGCAGCTTGGCCGCGGGAGGGACCTACGAGCAGTACTTC. Translating it yields CASSLAAGGTYEQYF. The V gene is TRBV5-1, the J gene TRBJ2-7; 9 bases align to TRBD2. This CDR3 comprises 15 residues. V lost 0 bases to trimming and J lost 2 bases; unmatched junction nucleotides: 3. CDR1 is SGHRS and CDR2 is YFSETQ in the germline V gene.

The chain couples TRBV5-4 to TRBJ2-7, with 11 nucleotides matching TRBD2. CDR3 length: 15 amino acids. The J segment lost 6 bases and the V segment lost 0 bases, leaving 5 bases of the junction unmatched. Germline CDR1 reads SGHNT; CDR2 reads YYREEE (reference sequence). The CDR3 DNA is TGTGCCAGCAGCTTGGATCTAGCGGGAGGTAGCGAGCAGTACTTC. Residues: CASSLDLAGGSEQYF.

The chain couples TRBV5-1 to TRBJ1-6; TRBD1 agrees at 9 bases. V lost 0 bases, J lost 7 bases, and 5 bases stayed unmatched. This CDR3 has 16 residues. Germline V gene data show CDR1 as SGHRS and CDR2 as YFSETQ. CDR3 DNA: TGCGCCAGCAGCTTGGATGGACAGGGGAACAATTCACCCCTCCACTTT. Its translation: CASSLDGQGNNSPLHF.

The V gene is TRBV4-1, the J gene TRBJ1-4, with 10 bases matching TRBD1. This CDR3 is 16 amino acids long. Germline CDR1 MGHRA, CDR2 YSYEKL. J was trimmed by 4 bases and V by 5 bases; bases with no gene match: 7. This CDR3 reads CASSDLRDRGNEKLFF. In DNA, the CDR3 is TGCGCCAGCAGCGACCTCCGGGACAGGGGTAATGAAAAACTGTTTTTT.

In this sample, this clone turned up once. V and J are TRBV18 and TRBJ2-3; D remains ambiguous. Germline values: CDR1 KGHSH, CDR2 LQKENI. The length of the CDR3 is 15 residues. Trimming pared 2 bases from V and 3 bases from J, leaving 12 bases between. In nucleotides, the CDR3 is TGTGCCAGCTCACCAACGCTCGTAGAAACAGATACGCAGTATTTT. Its protein product is CASSPTLVETDTQYF.

The rearrangement joins TRBV14 to TRBJ2-3; 8 bases are a match to TRBD2. Germline V gene data show CDR1 as SGHDN and CDR2 as FVKESK. The CDR3 loop spans 16 amino acids. V dropped 3 bases and J dropped 3; count of bases not matched to a gene: 8. DNA of the CDR3: TGTGCCAGCAGCCAGAAAGCGGGAGTTTCTACAGATACGCAGTATTTT. This codes for CASSQKAGVSTDTQYF. Supplemented by reference TRBV14 and TRBJ2-3, the full variable domain reads EAGVTQFPSHSVIEKGQTVTLRCDPISGHDNLYWYRRVMGKEIKFLLHFVKESKQDESGMPNNRFLAERTGGTYSTLKVQPAELEDSGVYFCASSQKAGVSTDTQYFGPGTRLTVL.

This chain joins TRBV19 and TRBJ2-3; 11 nucleotides agree with TRBD2. The V and J ends lost 7 bases and 2 bases, in that order; junction bases with no gene match: 8. Germline V gene sequence: CDR1 LNHDA, CDR2 SQIVND (reference sequence). This CDR3 has 16 amino acids. CDR3 in DNA: TGTGCCAGTAACAGAATAGCGGGAGGGATCACAGATACGCAGTATTTT. It codes for CASNRIAGGITDTQYF.

The chain joins TRBV9 to TRBJ2-1, with 10 bases fitting TRBD2. Germline values: CDR1 SGDLS, CDR2 YYNGEE. The junction had 13 bases not matched to a gene; V was cut back by 4 bases and J by 9 bases. CDR3 size: 16 residues. This CDR3 is CASSPGEREGLVEQFF. CDR3 bases: TGTGCCAGCAGCCCAGGGGAGCGGGAGGGCTTGGTTGAGCAGTTCTTC.

This clone was observed a single time. The chain has TRBV5-8 and TRBJ2-7; 7 bases are a match to TRBD2. The CDR3 is made up of 13 amino acids. Per germline, CDR1 SGHTS and CDR2 YDEGEE. V dropped 0 bases and J dropped 6; count of bases not matched to a gene: 3. In nucleotides, the CDR3 is TGTGCCAGCAGCTTGGATGGGGAGGGCGAGCAGTACTTC. Encoded protein: CASSLDGEGEQYF. The complete variable domain, with remaining parts taken from reference TRBV5-8 and TRBJ2-7, reads EAGVTQSPTHLIKTRGQQATLRCSPISGHTSVYWYQQALGLGLQFLLWYDEGEERNRGNFPPRFSGRQFPNYSSELNVNALELEDSALYLCASSLDGEGEQYFGPGTRLTVT.

The chain uses TRBV5-6 and TRBJ2-1; 9 positions agree with TRBD2. Germline lookup yields CDR1 SGHDT and CDR2 YYEEEE. The CDR3 covers 16 residues. The V and J ends lost 5 bases and 7 bases, in that order; junction bases with no gene match: 13. CDR3 bases: TGTGCCAGCAGACGGGGGACGGGACTAGCTCGGAATGAGCAGTTCTTC. It yields the protein CASRRGTGLARNEQFF.

This sequence joins TRBV15 and TRBJ2-6, with TRBD1 identical over 10 bases. The CDR3 has 19 amino acids. CDR1 LNHNV and CDR2 YYDKDF come from the germline V gene (reference sequence). J lost 2 bases, V lost 0 bases, and 7 bases had no gene match. The DNA of the CDR3 is TGTGCCACCAGCAGAGAGGGGACAGGGGCATCCCCTGGGGCCAACGTCCTGACTTTC. Translating gives CATSREGTGASPGANVLTF. Full variable domain (outside the CDR3, taken from reference TRBV15 and TRBJ2-6): DAMVIQNPRYQVTQFGKPVTLSCSQTLNHNVMYWYQQKSSQAPKLLFHYYDKDFNNEADTPDNFQSRRPNTSFCFLDIRSPGLGDTAMYLCATSREGTGASPGANVLTFGAGSRLTVL.

The chain combines TRBV14 with TRBJ1-2; 9 bases line up with TRBD1. This CDR3 region has 13 residues. In germline, CDR1 is SGHDN, CDR2 FVKESK. J was trimmed by 4 bases and V by 4 bases; bases with no gene match: 1. CDR3 nucleotides: TGTGCCAGCAGCCGGGACAGGGCCTATGGCTACACCTTC. This translates into CASSRDRAYGYTF.

The gene calls are TRBV28 and TRBJ2-2, with 8 bases lining up with TRBD2. Germline V lookup: CDR1 MDHEN, CDR2 SYDVKM. The CDR3 consists of 15 residues. V lost 6 bases to trimming and J lost 7 bases; unmatched junction nucleotides: 10. The CDR3 loop reads CASRPSGTRYGELFF. Written as DNA, the CDR3 is TGTGCCAGCAGGCCCTCCGGGACTAGGTACGGGGAGCTGTTTTTT.

On this clone: This specimen includes other DNA sequences encoding the same CDR3. This sequence joins TRBV27 and TRBJ2-7, with D maybe TRBD1 (6 bases). From germline, CDR1 is MNHEY and CDR2 SMNVEV (reference sequence). V lost 0 bases and J lost 2, with 8 bases in between. The CDR3 sequence is 14 residues long. The CDR3 DNA sequence: TGTGCCAGCAGTTTATCGACAGGTGCCTACGAGCAGTACTTC. Its translation: CASSLSTGAYEQYF.

Only one count was recorded for this clone. V gene TRBV18 combines with J gene TRBJ2-3; 10 nucleotides line up with TRBD2. The V and J ends lost 2 bases and 6 bases, in that order; junction bases with no gene match: 14. The CDR3 is 18 amino acids. The germline gives CDR1 KGHSH, CDR2 LQKENI. The chain's CDR3 is CASSPLPSGSLRMDTQYF. The CDR3 DNA follows: TGTGCCAGCTCACCATTGCCTAGCGGGAGTCTTCGTATGGATACGCAGTATTTT.

The chain combines TRBV10-3 with TRBJ1-1; D remains unclear. The CDR3 contains 14 residues. Deletions cut 2 bases from V and 1 base from J, with 8 bases between. CDR1 ENHRY and CDR2 SYGVKD come from the germline V gene. The CDR3 bases are TGTGCCATCAGTGAGACCACAGCGAACACTGAAGCTTTCTTT. Its protein is CAISETTANTEAFF.

The chain is built from TRBV6-1 and TRBJ2-7; 7 nucleotides match TRBD2. From germline, CDR1 is MNHNS and CDR2 SASEGT. CDR3 length equals 14 residues. V dropped 5 bases and J dropped 0; count of bases not matched to a gene: 4. The CDR3 DNA is TGTGCCAGCAGTCCGGGAGGCAGCTCCTACGAGCAGTACTTC. Translated: CASSPGGSSYEQYF.